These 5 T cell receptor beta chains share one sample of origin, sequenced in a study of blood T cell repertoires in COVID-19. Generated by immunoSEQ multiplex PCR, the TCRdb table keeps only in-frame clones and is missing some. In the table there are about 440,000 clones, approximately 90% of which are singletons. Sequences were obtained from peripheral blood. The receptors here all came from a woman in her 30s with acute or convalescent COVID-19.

The CDR3 here is CASSSQGLAGRSYNEQFF. CDR3 nucleotides: TGTGCCAGCAGTTCCCAGGGATTAGCGGGGCGCTCCTACAATGAGCAGTTCTTC. The rearrangement links TRBV27 to TRBJ2-1, with 8 bases identical to TRBD2. This CDR3 has 18 residues. Germline V gives CDR1 MNHEY, CDR2 SMNVEV (reference sequence). With V trimmed by 4 bases and J by 0 bases, 11 bases remained unmatched.

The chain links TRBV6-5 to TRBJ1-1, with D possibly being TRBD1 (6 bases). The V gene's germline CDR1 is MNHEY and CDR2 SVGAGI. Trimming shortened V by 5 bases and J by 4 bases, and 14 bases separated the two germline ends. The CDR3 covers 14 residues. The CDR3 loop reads CASSRGALGTEAFF. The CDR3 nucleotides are TGTGCCAGCAGTCGGGGGGCGCTGGGCACTGAAGCTTTCTTT.

CDR3 bases: TGCGCCAGCAGCCCGGGACAGGGTGCTGAAAAACTGTTTTTT. Its protein is CASSPGQGAEKLFF. The V and J genes are TRBV5-1 and TRBJ1-4; 9 bases fit TRBD1. The ends lost 4 bases at V and 7 bases at J; junction bases unmatched: 5. The CDR3 is 14 amino acids. Germline V gene lookup returns CDR1 SGHRS and CDR2 YFSETQ.

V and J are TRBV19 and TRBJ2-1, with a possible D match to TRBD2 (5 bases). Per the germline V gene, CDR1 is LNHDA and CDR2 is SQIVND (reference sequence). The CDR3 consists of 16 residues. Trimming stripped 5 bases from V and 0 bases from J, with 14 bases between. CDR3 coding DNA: TGTGCCAGTAGTCCTAGCCCGGCCAGCTCCTACAATGAGCAGTTCTTC. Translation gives CASSPSPASSYNEQFF.

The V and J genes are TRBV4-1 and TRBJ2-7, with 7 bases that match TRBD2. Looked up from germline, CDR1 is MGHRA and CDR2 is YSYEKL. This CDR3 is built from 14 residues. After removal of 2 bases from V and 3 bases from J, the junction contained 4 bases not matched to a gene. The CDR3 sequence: CASSQLRGYYEQYF. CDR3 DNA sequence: TGCGCCAGCAGCCAATTGCGGGGGTACTACGAGCAGTACTTC.